This entry is about one TCR beta chain. Its antigen remains unknown. This specimen comes from a study of T-cell reconstitution after alpha-beta-depleted transplantation in children. General study results and limits: For some patients, TCRbeta diversity was high at day 60 because of recipient T cells and thymic progenitors that survived. Expanded graft clones numbering several hundred reportedly gave rise to alpha-beta T cells about two months after transplant.

Unique molecular identifiers featured in how the TCRbeta library was prepared. MiXCR, applied by TCRdb to the PCR reads, yields one record per CDR3 protein. Here the sample spans around 960,000 distinct CDR3 sequences, about 26% being singletons. The CDR3 is 15 residues long. V was shortened by 6 bases and J by 7 bases, with 21 bases between the two germline ends. Per germline, CDR1 MNHNS and CDR2 SASEGT. This sample comprised PBMCs, mostly from graft donor cells, obtained 360 days after TCRalphabeta/CD19-depleted stem cell transplant. The chain combines TRBV6-1 with TRBJ2-5; D possibly uses TRBD1 or TRBD2 (5 bases each). The TCR sequence derives from a boy under three years old who had a stem cell transplant for SCID, so the T cells may come from the graft donor. DNA of the CDR3: TGTGCCAGCAGGTTCCGGGACGACAGACTCCTGACCCAGTACTTC. Amino acids: CASRFRDDRLLTQYF.